This TCR beta chain derives from a study of blood T cell repertoires in COVID-19. Study overall: Sites in the United States, Italy and Spain provided acute and convalescent COVID-19 samples.

Germline values: CDR1 SNHLY, CDR2 FYNNEI. Trimming took 7 bases from V and 0 from J; bases not matched to a gene: 6. The CDR3 is made up of 14 amino acids. Only in-frame clones appear in the TCRdb table, and some are missing; sequencing was by immunoSEQ multiplex PCR. Of tens of thousands of clones in the sample, about 80% are singletons; the top ten hold over 25%. The sample was peripheral blood. The TCR was taken from a human donor in a cohort sampled during active COVID-19. The chain couples TRBV2 to TRBJ2-7, with TRBD1 matching 7 bases. This chain's CDR3 is CASNPDRTSYEQYF. The CDR3 DNA follows: TGTGCCAGCAATCCGGACAGGACCTCCTACGAGCAGTACTTC.